Detailed here is one T cell receptor (beta chain). Antigen: not known. Amplification of the TCR beta CDR3 regions used RNA transcripts (as template). HTBI-primed first-round RT-PCR preceded second-round multiplex PCR. TCRdb re-derived calls from the multiplex PCR reads in MiXCR, one entry per CDR3 protein. The profile covers more than 550,000 distinct CDR3 sequences, with 35% to 45% appearing a single time and more than 3% taken by the ten largest. Certain patients were not enrolled. These were patients with other autoimmune diseases, uncontrolled infections, pregnancy or lactation. The germline V gene has CDR1 SGHDN and CDR2 FVKESK. The CDR3 runs to 15 residues. Trimming shortened V by 0 bases and J by 1 base, and 9 bases separated the two germline ends. This record belongs to a study of Graves' ophthalmopathy and Graves' hyperthyroidism. Study background: The blood sample was drawn at first diagnosis and before any treatment. General study findings and limits: Blood also carried most expanded thyroid clonotypes exceeding 0.001 frequency.

The sample consisted of peripheral blood. This chain uses TRBV14 with TRBJ1-1, with a weak D call TRBD1 (5 bases). The TCR originated in an adult man with Graves' ophthalmopathy. Written as DNA, the CDR3 is TGTGCCAGCAGCCAAGATCATACAGGGAACACTGAAGCTTTCTTT. Its translation: CASSQDHTGNTEAFF.